This TCR beta chain was recorded in a study of PD-L1 blockade in urothelial cancer. Assay: immunoSEQ multiplex PCR; the TCRdb copy retains only in-frame clones and omits some. Of approximately 100,000 clones listed, 70% to 85% are singletons. The TCR originated in a man in his fifties or sixties with urothelial cancer. The starting material was PBMCs, obtained around atezolizumab (anti-PD-L1) treatment.

CDR3 in DNA: TGTGCCAGCAGTGCGGGACTAGCGGGAACCGGGGAGCTGTTTTTT. This sequence encodes CASSAGLAGTGELFF. This chain uses TRBV11-2 with TRBJ2-2, with 13 nucleotides matching TRBD2. Losses at the gene ends were 6 bases for V and 5 bases for J; bases not matched to a gene: 3. Germline values: CDR1 SGHAT, CDR2 FQNNGV. The CDR3 has 15 residues.